The subject of this entry is one T cell receptor beta chain. Its specificity is not known. This record belongs to a study of cytomegalovirus exposure and HLA in healthy donors. Findings of the study overall: Trimming of TCR beta V- and J-genes showed a link, identified in a later analysis, to a missense DCLRE1C variant.

PCR employed 60 Vbeta and 13 Jbeta primers. Sequenced by immunoSEQ multiplex PCR; TCRdb stores in-frame clones only, minus some. The profile shows roughly 70,000 clones, around 66% of them singletons. The CDR3 covers 15 residues. V shed 4 bases, J shed 7 bases, and the junction held 10 bases outside the gene matches. CDR1 is SGDLS and CDR2 is YYNGEE in the germline V gene. The chain has TRBV9 and TRBJ2-1; 8 bases map to TRBD2. The receptor comes from a male donor in good health and CMV-seropositive. The sequenced sample consisted of PBMCs. The CDR3 coding sequence is TGTGCCAGCAGCCCCCGAAGCGGGAGTGTGAATGAGCAGTTCTTC. Translating it yields CASSPRSGSVNEQFF. Using reference TRBV9 and TRBJ2-1 for the parts outside the CDR3, the full variable domain is DSGVTQTPKHLITATGQRVTLRCSPRSGDLSVYWYQQSLDQGLQFLIQYYNGEERAKGNILERFSAQQFPDLHSELNLSSLELGDSALYFCASSPRSGSVNEQFFGPGTRLTVL.